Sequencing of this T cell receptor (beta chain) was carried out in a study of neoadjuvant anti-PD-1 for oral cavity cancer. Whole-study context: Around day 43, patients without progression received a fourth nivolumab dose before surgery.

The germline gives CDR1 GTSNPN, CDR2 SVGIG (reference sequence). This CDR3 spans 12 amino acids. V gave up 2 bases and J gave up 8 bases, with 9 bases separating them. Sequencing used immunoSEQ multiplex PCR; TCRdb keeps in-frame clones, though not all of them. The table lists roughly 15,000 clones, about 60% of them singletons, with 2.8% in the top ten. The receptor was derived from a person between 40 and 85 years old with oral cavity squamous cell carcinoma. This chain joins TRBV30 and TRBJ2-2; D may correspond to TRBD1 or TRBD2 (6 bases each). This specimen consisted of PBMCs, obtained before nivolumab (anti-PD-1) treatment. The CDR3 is CAWSKGGGELFF. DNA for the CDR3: TGTGCCTGGAGTAAGGGGGGAGGGGAGCTGTTTTTT.